This is a list of T cell receptor beta chains from one sample in a study of T cell responses to AZD1222 COVID-19 vaccine. Using immunoSEQ multiplex PCR, the repertoire was profiled, and TCRdb retains in-frame clones only, with some absent. The profile covers 110,000 or so clones, with about 90% appearing a single time and around 4% taken by the ten largest. The source was peripheral blood, collected 28 days after the second AZD1222 dose. All receptors derive from an adult who received the AZD1222 COVID-19 vaccine. Both conserved end residues are part of each CDR3. Fields, in order: V gene, J gene, clone size, D gene, CDR3 DNA, CDR3 protein. A D gene is named only where the DNA matches it firmly. Clone size appears in some rows only: once, few, many, or a class for an expanded clone.

v_call: TRBV11-2; j_call: TRBJ2-1; clone_size: NA; d_call: TRBD1; cdr3_nt: TGTGCCAGCAGAACGCCCAGGGGGCCGGTGAACAATGAGCAGTTCTTC; cdr3_aa: CASRTPRGPVNNEQFF
v_call: TRBV12-5; j_call: TRBJ2-2; clone_size: NA; d_call: TRBD2; cdr3_nt: TGTGCTAGTGGTCGTAGCGGGGTCGGCACCGGGGAGCTGTTTTTT; cdr3_aa: CASGRSGVGTGELFF
v_call: TRBV21-1; j_call: TRBJ2-2; clone_size: once; d_call: NA; cdr3_nt: TGTGCCAGCAGCCTCTACAAGCGGGAGGGAACTAACACCGGGGAGCTGTTTTTT; cdr3_aa: CASSLYKREGTNTGELFF
v_call: TRBV19; j_call: TRBJ1-2; clone_size: few; d_call: TRBD1; cdr3_nt: TGTGCCAGACAGGACAGGGTAGGAGGCTACACCTTC; cdr3_aa: CARQDRVGGYTF
v_call: TRBV6-2/TRBV6-3; j_call: TRBJ2-7; clone_size: NA; d_call: TRBD1; cdr3_nt: TGTGCCAGCAGTCTCAGGACAGGCCTGCCCTACGAGCAGTACTTC; cdr3_aa: CASSLRTGLPYEQYF
v_call: TRBV3-1/TRBV3-2; j_call: TRBJ2-3; clone_size: NA; d_call: TRBD2; cdr3_nt: TGTGCCAGCAGCCAAGTAAGCGGGAACAGCACAGATACGCAGTATTTT; cdr3_aa: CASSQVSGNSTDTQYF
v_call: TRBV7-3; j_call: TRBJ1-2; clone_size: NA; d_call: NA; cdr3_nt: TGTGCCAGCAGCTTAGGTGGCCTCTATGGCTACACCTTC; cdr3_aa: CASSLGGLYGYTF
v_call: TRBV3-1/TRBV3-2; j_call: TRBJ2-7; clone_size: NA; d_call: TRBD2; cdr3_nt: TGTGCCAGCAGCCAACTAGCGGGAGGGCCCCACTACGAGCAGTACTTC; cdr3_aa: CASSQLAGGPHYEQYF
v_call: TRBV7-2; j_call: TRBJ1-1; clone_size: NA; d_call: NA; cdr3_nt: TGTGCCAGCAGCTTAGCTTCTTCCGCGAACACTGAAGCTTTCTTT; cdr3_aa: CASSLASSANTEAFF
v_call: TRBV30; j_call: TRBJ1-2; clone_size: NA; d_call: NA; cdr3_nt: TGTGCCTGGAGTGAATCAGGGATCTATGGCTACACCTTC; cdr3_aa: CAWSESGIYGYTF
v_call: TRBV16; j_call: TRBJ1-5; clone_size: NA; d_call: NA; cdr3_nt: TGTGCCAGCAGCCAAGCTAATCAGCCCCAGCATTTT; cdr3_aa: CASSQANQPQHF
v_call: TRBV7-2; j_call: TRBJ2-7; clone_size: NA; d_call: NA; cdr3_nt: TGTGCCAGCAGCTTATGGGACAAGCCTGGCGAGCAGTACTTC; cdr3_aa: CASSLWDKPGEQYF
v_call: TRBV19; j_call: TRBJ1-3; clone_size: NA; d_call: NA; cdr3_nt: TGTGCCAGTAAAGCACGAGGGGGTCCCTCTGGAAACACCATATATTTT; cdr3_aa: CASKARGGPSGNTIYF
v_call: TRBV10-1; j_call: TRBJ2-7; clone_size: once; d_call: TRBD1; cdr3_nt: TGCGCCAGCCCTTGCGACAGGGGGGCCTACGAGCAGTACTTC; cdr3_aa: CASPCDRGAYEQYF
v_call: TRBV7-9; j_call: TRBJ2-2; clone_size: NA; d_call: TRBD1; cdr3_nt: TGTGCCAGCAGCCTCGGGACAGCTTACACCGGGGAGCTGTTTTTT; cdr3_aa: CASSLGTAYTGELFF
v_call: TRBV6-2/TRBV6-3; j_call: TRBJ2-1; clone_size: once; d_call: TRBD2; cdr3_nt: TGTGCCAGCAGTTCCAGGGTACGCGGGAGGGCCAACAATGAGCAGTTCTTC; cdr3_aa: CASSSRVRGRANNEQFF
v_call: TRBV5-4; j_call: TRBJ2-1; clone_size: NA; d_call: TRBD2; cdr3_nt: TGTGCCAGTGCGACTAGCGGGTTTACTGGGGATGAGCAGTTCTTC; cdr3_aa: CASATSGFTGDEQFF
v_call: TRBV6-1; j_call: TRBJ1-3; clone_size: NA; d_call: NA; cdr3_nt: TGTGCCAGCAGTGAAGCACCGGGCAGTTCTGGAAACACCATATATTTT; cdr3_aa: CASSEAPGSSGNTIYF
v_call: TRBV6-2/TRBV6-3; j_call: TRBJ2-7; clone_size: NA; d_call: NA; cdr3_nt: TGTGCCAGCAGCCACAATTCGGGCGAGCAGTACTTC; cdr3_aa: CASSHNSGEQYF
v_call: TRBV6-5; j_call: TRBJ2-7; clone_size: NA; d_call: TRBD2; cdr3_nt: TGTGCCAGCAGCCAGCGGGAGAGGCCCTACGAGCAGTACTTC; cdr3_aa: CASSQRERPYEQYF
v_call: TRBV11-3; j_call: TRBJ2-7; clone_size: NA; d_call: TRBD1; cdr3_nt: TGTGCCAGCAGCTTAGGGGGGACAGGCTACGAGCAGTACTTC; cdr3_aa: CASSLGGTGYEQYF
v_call: TRBV30; j_call: TRBJ2-7; clone_size: NA; d_call: TRBD1; cdr3_nt: TGTGCCTGGGGAACGGGACAGGCCTCCTACGAGCAGTACTTC; cdr3_aa: CAWGTGQASYEQYF